One sample yielded the 17 T cell receptor beta chains listed below, sequenced in a study of T cells after posttransplantation cyclophosphamide. Libraries were prepared by immunoSEQ multiplex PCR; TCRdb keeps only in-frame clonotypes and omits some of them. The sample contains tens of thousands of clones, roughly 70% of which appear only once. The specimen sequenced was memory CD4+ T cells sorted from PBMCs. The source is a woman in her fifties or sixties in good health, CMV-negative, and a related stem cell transplant donor.

The chain employs TRBV18 and TRBJ1-3, with no clear D. The V and J ends lost 3 bases and 3 bases respectively, with 12 bases between them. The CDR3 length is 15 residues. Looked up from germline, CDR1 is KGHSH and CDR2 is LQKENI. As DNA, the CDR3 is TGTGCCAGCTCACCCGGAGGCGGCATTGGAAACACCATATATTTT. Translating gives CASSPGGGIGNTIYF.

V and J are TRBV5-1 and TRBJ1-1; D gene unclear. Germline CDR1 reads SGHRS; CDR2 reads YFSETQ. V was trimmed by 0 bases and J by 5 bases, leaving 8 bases between them. This CDR3 has 13 amino acids. The CDR3 coding sequence is TGCGCCAGCAGCTTGGCTGGAGATACTGAAGCTTTCTTT. Protein product: CASSLAGDTEAFF.

The count of this clone is one. The chain has TRBV5-1 and TRBJ2-3, with D perhaps TRBD1 (6 bases). CDR1 SGHRS and CDR2 YFSETQ come from the germline V gene. The V and J ends lost 0 bases and 1 base respectively, with 15 bases between them. There are 17 residues in the CDR3. The CDR3 region has the DNA TGCGCCAGCAGCTTGGAGCCCCCAGGGGCTGGCACAGATACGCAGTATTTT. It yields the protein CASSLEPPGAGTDTQYF.

This clone has only one observation. CDR3 bases: TGTGCCAGCAGCGCCCAACAGGTTCAAACTAACTATGGCTACACCTTC. Encoded protein: CASSAQQVQTNYGYTF. This chain joins TRBV9 and TRBJ1-2, with D possibly being TRBD1 (5 bases). CDR3 length equals 16 residues. CDR1 SGDLS and CDR2 YYNGEE come from the germline V gene. Trimming removed 3 bases at V and 0 bases at J, with 15 bases between.

This chain connects TRBV7-2 to TRBJ2-7, with TRBD1 as a possible D gene (6 bases). The germline V and J ends were trimmed by 5 bases and 5 bases, with 13 bases remaining between them. The CDR3 is 13 residues long. CDR1 SGHTA and CDR2 FQGNSA come from the germline V gene. The CDR3 bases are TGTGCCAGCAGCCCTCAGGCAGGGGACGAGCAGTACTTC. This sequence encodes CASSPQAGDEQYF.

The chain couples TRBV15 to TRBJ2-7; 8 nucleotides agree with TRBD2. Losses at the gene ends were 3 bases for V and 0 bases for J; bases not matched to a gene: 10. The CDR3 runs 17 residues. Germline assignment: CDR1 LNHNV and CDR2 YYDKDF (reference sequence). Here the CDR3 reads CATSSSGNKKNSYEQYF. The CDR3 DNA follows: TGTGCCACCAGCAGTAGCGGGAATAAAAAAAACTCCTACGAGCAGTACTTC.

Only one count was recorded for this clone. This sequence joins TRBV5-1 and TRBJ1-1; 9 bases match TRBD1. Germline loops: CDR1 SGHRS, CDR2 YFSETQ. The CDR3 consists of 15 residues. Trimming removed 4 bases from V and 12 bases from J; junction bases left unmatched: 16. CDR3 sequence reads: CASSPGTGQGLTTFF. The CDR3, as DNA: TGCGCCAGCAGCCCTGGGACAGGACAGGGGTTAACAACTTTCTTT.

The chain couples TRBV30 to TRBJ1-1; D unclear. V lost 2 bases, J lost 5 bases, and 15 bases lay in between. Germline values: CDR1 GTSNPN, CDR2 SVGIG (reference sequence). CDR3 length: 14 amino acids. CDR3 amino acids: CAWSRGSLGTEAFF. CDR3 DNA: TGTGCCTGGAGTCGGGGTTCCCTTGGGACTGAAGCTTTCTTT.

The chain uses TRBV6-6 and TRBJ2-7, with a weak D call TRBD1 (6 bases). The CDR3 sequence is 14 residues long. With 6 bases removed from V and 6 bases from J, the gap between germline ends came to 18 bases. Looked up from germline, CDR1 is MNHNY and CDR2 is SVGAGI (reference sequence). The chain's CDR3 is CASSTGRELSEQYF. As DNA, the CDR3 is TGTGCCAGCAGCACAGGGAGAGAGCTTTCCGAGCAGTACTTC.

The rearrangement links TRBV19 to TRBJ1-1; no clear D gene. The germline V gene has CDR1 LNHDA and CDR2 SQIVND (reference sequence). The V end lost 7 bases, the J end lost 1 base, and 10 bases lay between the germline ends. This CDR3 comprises 13 residues. This CDR3 reads CASNRRGNTEAFF. In nucleotides, the CDR3 is TGTGCCAGTAACCGACGGGGGAACACTGAAGCTTTCTTT. The full variable domain, completed using reference TRBV19 and TRBJ1-1, is DGGITQSPKYLFRKEGQNVTLSCEQNLNHDAMYWYRQDPGQGLRLIYYSQIVNDFQKGDIAEGYSVSREKKESFPLTVTSAQKNPTAFYLCASNRRGNTEAFFGQGTRLTVV.

The rearrangement joins TRBV25-1 to TRBJ1-1; D might be TRBD1 (5 bases). Germline V gene lookup returns CDR1 MGHDK and CDR2 SYGVNS. The CDR3 length is 14 residues. The ends were cut back, 4 bases at V and 0 bases at J, with 9 bases in the middle. The CDR3 DNA reads as TGTGCCAGCAGTGGGTGGGGCCTGAACACTGAAGCTTTCTTT. It is translated as CASSGWGLNTEAFF.

This sequence joins TRBV19 and TRBJ1-4, with 7 bases lining up with TRBD1. CDR3 size: 16 residues. The germline V gene encodes CDR1 LNHDA and CDR2 SQIVND (reference sequence). With 11 bases clipped from V and 4 bases from J, the junction kept 16 bases outside the gene matches. Here the CDR3 DNA reads TGTGCCTCCAGGTCGGGCAGGGGGTATGGTAATGAAAAACTGTTTTTT. Its translation: CASRSGRGYGNEKLFF.

The genes are TRBV6-5 and TRBJ1-1; the D gene is possibly TRBD1 (5 bases). Germline V gene lookup returns CDR1 MNHEY and CDR2 SVGAGI. The CDR3 runs to 15 residues. V lost 4 bases and J lost 7, with 19 bases in between. The CDR3 DNA follows: TGTGCCAGCAGTTCCCCCTGGGGCCCACCGGGTGAAGCTTTCTTT. This translates into CASSSPWGPPGEAFF.

The genes are TRBV29-1 and TRBJ1-1; 7 nucleotides align to TRBD1. Germline CDR1 reads SQVTM; CDR2 reads ANQGSEA. CDR3 length equals 13 residues. Trimming cost V 6 bases and J 7 bases; bases outside gene matches: 11. The CDR3 DNA reads TGCAGCGTCGGACGTCCCGGGACAGTTGAAGCTTTCTTT. Its translation: CSVGRPGTVEAFF.

The chain combines TRBV6-1 with TRBJ2-1; D gene unclear. The CDR3 extends over 12 amino acids. V gave up 7 bases and J gave up 8 bases, with 12 bases separating them. CDR1 and CDR2 from the germline V gene are MNHNS and SASEGT. CDR3 sequence: CASNALGYEQFF. CDR3 in DNA: TGTGCCAGCAACGCCCTAGGCTATGAGCAGTTCTTC.

This clone occurred a few times. This chain joins TRBV28 and TRBJ2-7; D call uncertain. This CDR3 has 11 amino acids. The ends were cut back, 7 bases at V and 10 bases at J, with 14 bases in the middle. Germline V gene data show CDR1 as MDHEN and CDR2 as SYDVKM. CDR3 loop: CASTTLTAQYF. As DNA, the CDR3 is TGTGCCAGCACCACCTTGACTGCCCAGTACTTC.

This sequence joins TRBV21-1 and TRBJ1-1. TRBV21-1 is classified as a pseudogene. The CDR3 loop spans 16 amino acids. The CDR3 DNA reads as TGTGCCAGCAGCAAGTTGAGGGTCTTCATGAACACTGAAGCTTTCTTT. This sequence encodes CASSKLRVFMNTEAFF.